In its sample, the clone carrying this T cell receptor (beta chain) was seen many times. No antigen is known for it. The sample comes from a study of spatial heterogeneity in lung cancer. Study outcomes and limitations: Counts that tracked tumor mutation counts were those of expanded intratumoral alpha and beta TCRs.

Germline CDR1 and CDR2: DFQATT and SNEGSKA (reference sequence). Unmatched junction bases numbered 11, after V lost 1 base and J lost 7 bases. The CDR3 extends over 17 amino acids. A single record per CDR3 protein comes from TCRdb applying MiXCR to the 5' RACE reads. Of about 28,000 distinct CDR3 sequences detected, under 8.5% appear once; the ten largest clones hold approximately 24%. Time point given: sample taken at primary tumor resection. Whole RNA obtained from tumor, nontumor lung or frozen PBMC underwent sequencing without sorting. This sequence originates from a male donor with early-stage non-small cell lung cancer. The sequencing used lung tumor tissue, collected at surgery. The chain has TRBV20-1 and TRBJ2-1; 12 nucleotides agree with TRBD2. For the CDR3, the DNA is TGCAGTGCTAGAGCCCGACTAGCGGGGGTCACGGGTAATGAGCAGTTCTTC. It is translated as CSARARLAGVTGNEQFF.